The sequence of this T cell receptor beta chain was determined in a study of blood T cells in healthy people across ages. Whole-study findings and limits: Whereas aged donors had fewer naive CD4+ cells, long-lived donors had more of them and higher diversity. Diversity was estimated from one million T cells, and these estimates were considered underestimates.

Together with a sample-barcoded 5' primer, a J-beta primer mix was included in a second PCR lasting roughly 6 to 12 cycles. TCRdb processed the 5' RACE reads anew with MiXCR; each CDR3 protein has one entry. The sample carries about 1.5 million distinct CDR3 sequences, 42% recorded once. Isolation of PBMCs gave at least 7 million cells per sample. CDR3 size: 15 residues. Unmatched junction bases numbered 9, after V lost 6 bases and J lost 8 bases. Per the germline V gene, CDR1 is DFQATT and CDR2 is SNEGSKA (reference sequence). With respect to this clonotype: Its antigen is unidentified.

The source is a woman under 30 in good health. The chain couples TRBV20-1 to TRBJ2-3; 15 nucleotides line up with TRBD2. The sample was blood. This CDR3 reads CSARTSGGALGTQYF. The DNA for the CDR3 is TGCAGTGCCCGGACTAGCGGGGGGGCCCTAGGTACGCAGTATTTT.